The 32 T cell receptor beta chains given below trace back to one sample, sequenced in a study of blood T cell repertoires in COVID-19 (dated by TCRdb to about 2020). Library prep was done by the immunoSEQ multiplex PCR assay. Not all clones reach the TCRdb copy of this immuneACCESS table, which keeps in-frame sequences only. Checked studies attribute under half of the gap to unresolved V genes and leave the rest unexplained. The sample table lists roughly 300,000 clones, approximately 93% of them with a count of one. Around 2% of the sample is taken by the ten largest. Sequencing was performed on peripheral blood. Receptors originate from a young woman with COVID-19, enrolled during active disease.

The rearrangement links TRBV5-1 to TRBJ2-1; no clear D gene. Trimming took off 4 bases at V and 0 bases at J, with 11 bases between the two ends. CDR1 and CDR2 (germline): SGHRS, YFSETQ. The CDR3 is 15 amino acids. As DNA, the CDR3 is TGCGCCAGCAGCCCCGACTCCTACTCCTACAATGAGCAGTTCTTC. It yields the protein CASSPDSYSYNEQFF. The full variable domain, completed using reference TRBV5-1 and TRBJ2-1, is KAGVTQTPRYLIKTRGQQVTLSCSPISGHRSVSWYQQTPGQGLQFLFEYFSETQRNKGNFPGRFSGRQFSNSRSEMNVSTLELGDSALYLCASSPDSYSYNEQFFGPGTRLTVL.

This sequence joins TRBV12-3 or TRBV12-4 and TRBJ2-7; tentatively, D is TRBD1 (5 bases). Trimming shortened V by 8 bases and J by 2 bases, and 13 bases separated the two germline ends. The CDR3 has 13 amino acids. The CDR3 DNA follows: TGTGCCAGCGGTTACAGGTCAGCCTACGAGCAGTACTTC. Its translation: CASGYRSAYEQYF.

In nucleotides, the CDR3 is TGCGCCAGCAGAGCAGCGTCCGTGGATACGCAGTATTTT. It specifies CASRAASVDTQYF. The rearrangement uses TRBV5-1 and TRBJ2-3, with D unresolved. CDR3 length: 13 amino acids. V lost 5 bases to trimming and J lost 6 bases, with 13 bases between them. Germline V gives CDR1 SGHRS, CDR2 YFSETQ.

The genes are TRBV6-5 and TRBJ2-7; 8 bases line up with TRBD1. From germline, CDR1 is MNHEY and CDR2 SVGAGI. The CDR3 has 13 residues. The V segment lost 7 bases and the J segment 3 bases; nucleotides outside the gene matches: 5. The CDR3 nucleotides are TGTGCCAGCATTGGACAGGGCCACTACGAGCAGTACTTC. Amino acid sequence: CASIGQGHYEQYF.

The V gene is TRBV19, the J gene TRBJ1-1; possibly TRBD1 for D (6 bases). Trimming stripped 7 bases from V and 3 bases from J, with 12 bases between. The CDR3 sequence is 13 residues long. Germline V gives CDR1 LNHDA, CDR2 SQIVND (reference sequence). CDR3 sequence reads: CASTGTPYTEAFF. DNA for the CDR3: TGTGCCAGTACGGGGACACCGTACACTGAAGCTTTCTTT.

J is TRBJ1-2 and V is TRBV5-1, with 9 bases fitting TRBD1. V lost 4 bases to trimming and J lost 0 bases; unmatched junction nucleotides: 7. CDR3 length: 16 residues. Germline CDR1 SGHRS, CDR2 YFSETQ. Here the CDR3 DNA reads TGCGCCAGCAGCCCCTGGACAGGGGCCTCTAACTATGGCTACACCTTC. Translating it yields CASSPWTGASNYGYTF.

This sequence joins TRBV28 and TRBJ1-5; the match to TRBD1 covers 8 bases. The germline gives CDR1 MDHEN, CDR2 SYDVKM. The CDR3 is 12 amino acids. V lost 11 bases to trimming and J lost 4 bases; unmatched junction nucleotides: 4. The DNA of the CDR3 is TGTGCCGGTCAGGGGGCTAATCAGCCCCAGCATTTT. This codes for CAGQGANQPQHF.

The chain recombines TRBV24-1 with TRBJ2-5, with TRBD2 identical over 7 bases. Germline assignment: CDR1 KGHDR and CDR2 SFDVKD. V lost 0 bases and J lost 1; bases outside the gene matches: 1. This CDR3 is 15 amino acids long. The DNA of the CDR3 is TGTGCCACCAGTGATTTGCGCGGGGGCCAAGAGACCCAGTACTTC. Translation: CATSDLRGGQETQYF.

The chain carries TRBV6-5 and TRBJ2-7; D is perhaps TRBD1 (6 bases). CDR3 length: 14 amino acids. Trimming removed 7 bases from V and 3 bases from J, with 16 bases in between. CDR1 is MNHEY, CDR2 SVGAGI, per germline. This CDR3 reads CASTPTGLFYEQYF. CDR3 in DNA: TGTGCCAGCACCCCGACAGGTCTCTTCTACGAGCAGTACTTC.

The V call is TRBV6-1, the J call TRBJ2-2; TRBD1 agrees at 7 bases. The CDR3 has 18 amino acids. V was pared by 2 bases and J by 0 bases, with 9 bases of the junction left unmatched. CDR1 is MNHNS and CDR2 is SASEGT in the germline V gene. CDR3: CASSERFFGTANTGELFF. CDR3 in DNA: TGTGCCAGCAGTGAAAGATTTTTCGGGACAGCGAACACCGGGGAGCTGTTTTTT.

This chain uses TRBV6-5 with TRBJ1-1, with D possibly being TRBD1 (5 bases). This CDR3 is built from 14 residues. V was cut by 4 bases and J by 2 bases, with 11 bases left in between. CDR1 and CDR2 (germline): MNHEY, SVGAGI. DNA for the CDR3: TGTGCCAGCAGTTGGGGGACTCTTAACACTGAAGCTTTCTTT. The encoded protein is CASSWGTLNTEAFF.

The chain recombines TRBV18 with TRBJ1-5, with a possible D match to TRBD1 (5 bases). In germline, CDR1 is KGHSH, CDR2 LQKENI. The V gene lost 5 bases and the J gene lost 6 bases, with 26 bases spanning the gap. This CDR3 is built from 18 residues. DNA for the CDR3: TGTGCCAGCTCATCATTTTCTGCCGGACAACCGGGGGGTCAGCCCCAGCATTTT. As protein: CASSSFSAGQPGGQPQHF.

This rearrangement joins TRBV5-1 to TRBJ1-4; TRBD1 aligns across 9 bases. Germline V gives CDR1 SGHRS, CDR2 YFSETQ. Trimming removed 4 bases from V and 8 bases from J; junction bases left unmatched: 6. The CDR3 length is 14 residues. CDR3 nucleotide sequence: TGCGCCAGCAGCCTCGGGACAGGGAGAGAAAAACTGTTTTTT. This sequence encodes CASSLGTGREKLFF.

The chain links TRBV6-5 to TRBJ1-1; 7 positions match TRBD1. This CDR3 has 13 residues. Per the germline V gene, CDR1 is MNHEY and CDR2 is SVGAGI. The V and J ends lost 10 bases and 5 bases, in that order; junction bases with no gene match: 10. DNA for the CDR3: TGTGCCATCTCTACAGGGGCTGGGACTGAAGCTTTCTTT. Translating gives CAISTGAGTEAFF.

The chain has TRBV19 and TRBJ2-1; 14 positions match TRBD2. V was clipped by 3 bases and J by 7 bases; unmatched bases: 5. CDR3 length: 16 residues. CDR1 is LNHDA and CDR2 is SQIVND in the germline V gene (reference sequence). This chain's CDR3 is CASSIQGLAGDNEQFF. The CDR3 coding sequence is TGTGCCAGTAGTATCCAGGGACTAGCGGGAGATAATGAGCAGTTCTTC.

The rearrangement links TRBV7-2 to TRBJ2-7; D might be TRBD1 (5 bases). Trimming stripped 5 bases from V and 5 bases from J, with 10 bases between. The germline gives CDR1 SGHTA, CDR2 FQGNSA. CDR3 size: 12 residues. CDR3 in amino acids: CASSRDRNEQYF. In nucleotides, the CDR3 is TGTGCCAGCAGCAGAGACAGAAACGAGCAGTACTTC.

This chain links TRBV5-1 with TRBJ1-2; 7 positions match TRBD1. Germline loops: CDR1 SGHRS, CDR2 YFSETQ. J lost 3 bases, V lost 5 bases, and 4 bases had no gene match. The CDR3 has 13 amino acids. The CDR3 region has the DNA TGCGCCAGCAGGCCTCAGGGGGACTATGGCTACACCTTC. It yields the protein CASRPQGDYGYTF.

This clone is a singleton in its sample. The chain uses TRBV6-5 and TRBJ1-6; D gene ambiguous. V lost 5 bases and J 7 bases, leaving 9 bases between the germline ends. The CDR3 sequence is 13 residues long. The germline V gene has CDR1 MNHEY and CDR2 SVGAGI. CDR3 nucleotide sequence: TGTGCCAGCAGTCCGGGTCGAAATTCACCCCTCCACTTT. It translates to CASSPGRNSPLHF.

The CDR3 is CASFGTSGYNEQFF. DNA of the CDR3: TGCGCCAGCTTCGGGACTAGCGGCTACAATGAGCAGTTCTTC. The genes are TRBV5-1 and TRBJ2-1; TRBD2 aligns across 11 bases. The CDR3 is 14 amino acids. CDR1 SGHRS and CDR2 YFSETQ come from the germline V gene. Trimming took 7 bases from V and 3 from J; bases not matched to a gene: 3.

The chain combines TRBV9 with TRBJ2-1, with TRBD1 as a possible D gene (6 bases). V lost 0 bases and J lost 4, with 14 bases in between. This CDR3 has 16 amino acids. Per germline, CDR1 SGDLS and CDR2 YYNGEE. The CDR3 nucleotides are TGTGCCAGCAGCGTAGAAGGCAGGGGCGCATACAATGAGCAGTTCTTC. Protein product: CASSVEGRGAYNEQFF.

The CDR3, as DNA: TGTGCCACCAGCAGAGATCATGATGAGCAGTTCTTC. Protein product: CATSRDHDEQFF. The J gene is TRBJ2-1, the V gene TRBV15, with D hard to call. Trimming cost V 0 bases and J 8 bases, with 5 bases left between them. Germline V CDR1 and CDR2: LNHNV, YYDKDF (reference sequence). The CDR3 has 12 amino acids.

V gene TRBV11-2 combines with J gene TRBJ2-3; D is ambiguous. The CDR3 contains 14 residues. Germline CDR1 and CDR2: SGHAT and FQNNGV. The ends were cut back, 4 bases at V and 1 base at J, with 9 bases in the middle. CDR3 residues: CASSSVGGTDTQYF. As DNA, the CDR3 is TGTGCCAGCAGCTCCGTGGGCGGCACAGATACGCAGTATTTT.

The chain uses TRBV27 and TRBJ2-2, with D tentatively TRBD1 (6 bases). Germline assignment: CDR1 MNHEY and CDR2 SMNVEV (reference sequence). Deletions cut 6 bases from V and 5 bases from J, with 13 bases between. This CDR3 has 14 amino acids. For the CDR3, the DNA is TGTGCCAGCAGGCTCACAGGGTTTACCGGGGAGCTGTTTTTT. Amino acid sequence: CASRLTGFTGELFF.

The chain has TRBV27 and TRBJ2-2, with D possibly TRBD2 on 7 matching bases. V lost 0 bases and J lost 5, with 16 bases in between. This CDR3 spans 17 amino acids. CDR1 is MNHEY and CDR2 is SMNVEV in the germline V gene (reference sequence). CDR3 sequence (DNA): TGTGCCAGCAGTTTATCGGACAGCGGGATGTATACCGGGGAGCTGTTTTTT. Protein product: CASSLSDSGMYTGELFF.

J is TRBJ1-1 and V is TRBV5-1, with D hard to call. V lost 1 base, J lost 6 bases, and 13 bases lay in between. CDR1 and CDR2 from the germline V gene are SGHRS and YFSETQ. This CDR3 is 14 amino acids long. This CDR3 reads CASSLPSFEAEAFF. The CDR3 nucleotides read TGCGCCAGCAGCTTGCCCAGCTTCGAGGCTGAAGCTTTCTTT.

The chain employs TRBV27 and TRBJ1-2; D ambiguous. This CDR3 has 14 residues. CDR1 is MNHEY, CDR2 SMNVEV, per germline (reference sequence). Trimming shortened V by 10 bases and J by 2 bases, and 17 bases separated the two germline ends. CDR3 sequence (DNA): TGTGCCACCTTACCCCGGACGGGGAACTATGGCTACACCTTC. The encoded protein is CATLPRTGNYGYTF.

The chain uses TRBV2 and TRBJ2-2, with TRBD1 matching 7 bases. CDR3 size: 16 residues. Germline V gene data show CDR1 as SNHLY and CDR2 as FYNNEI. J gave up 7 bases and V 7 bases, and 15 bases lay outside the gene matches. Here the CDR3 reads CASIPEARGRGGELFF. Written as DNA, the CDR3 is TGTGCCAGCATTCCCGAGGCTAGGGGGCGCGGCGGGGAGCTGTTTTTT.

V and J are TRBV3-1 (or the pseudogene TRBV3-2) and TRBJ1-1; 7 nucleotides match TRBD1. V shed 4 bases and J 4 bases; nucleotides not matched to a gene: 9. The CDR3 runs to 15 residues. CDR1 LGHDT and CDR2 YNNKEL come from the germline V gene (reference sequence). The CDR3 region is CASSPRQGLVTEAFF. In DNA, the CDR3 is TGTGCCAGCAGCCCCCGACAGGGTCTAGTCACTGAAGCTTTCTTT.

This chain uses TRBV19 with TRBJ2-2, with D perhaps matching TRBD1 (5 bases). This CDR3 comprises 14 residues. Trimming took 1 base from V and 6 from J, leaving 9 bases between them. Germline values: CDR1 LNHDA, CDR2 SQIVND (reference sequence). In DNA, the CDR3 is TGTGCCAGTAGTATAGGGGGCGGCGCCGGGGAGCTGTTTTTT. As protein: CASSIGGGAGELFF.

The chain carries TRBV30 and TRBJ2-7; possibly TRBD1 for D (5 bases). The CDR3 sequence is 13 residues long. The germline V gene encodes CDR1 GTSNPN and CDR2 SVGIG (reference sequence). Trimming stripped 2 bases from V and 1 base from J, with 9 bases between. CDR3 in DNA: TGTGCCTGGAGTTTCGGACATTCCTACGAGCAGTACTTC. Translating it yields CAWSFGHSYEQYF.

This chain connects TRBV19 to TRBJ1-1, with no clear D. Trimming cost V 5 bases and J 0 bases, with 13 bases left between them. Germline assignment: CDR1 LNHDA and CDR2 SQIVND (reference sequence). The CDR3 is 15 residues long. The CDR3 region has the DNA TGTGCCAGTAGTCAACGGGAACTCGTGAACACTGAAGCTTTCTTT. The encoded protein is CASSQRELVNTEAFF.

This chain connects TRBV27 to TRBJ1-2, with TRBD1 as a possible D gene (6 bases). Per the germline V gene, CDR1 is MNHEY and CDR2 is SMNVEV (reference sequence). The CDR3 contains 14 residues. Trimming cost V 3 bases and J 6 bases, with 14 bases left between them. Written as DNA, the CDR3 is TGTGCCAGCAGTTTGAAGGGGGGGTACAATGGCTACACCTTC. Its protein product is CASSLKGGYNGYTF.